One sample yielded the 8 T cell receptor beta chains listed below, sequenced in a study of T cell changes during pregnancy in multiple sclerosis. Sequencing used immunoSEQ multiplex PCR; TCRdb keeps in-frame clones, though not all of them. The table records some 57,000 clones, 91% of them present only once. The source material was CD4+ T cells from peripheral blood mononuclear cells, sampled after pregnancy. Every receptor here comes from a female donor in good health, enrolled as a control in a pregnancy study.

The gene calls are TRBV6-5 and TRBJ2-7, with a possible D match to TRBD1 (5 bases). V was pared by 0 bases and J by 4 bases, with 13 bases between. Germline CDR1 is MNHEY and CDR2 is SVGAGI. This CDR3 spans 15 amino acids. CDR3 residues: CASSYSRGLGYEQYF. For the CDR3, the DNA is TGTGCCAGCAGTTACTCAAGGGGATTAGGGTACGAGCAGTACTTC.

The chain employs TRBV10-2 and TRBJ1-2, with D perhaps matching TRBD1 (6 bases). Looked up from germline, CDR1 is WSHSY and CDR2 is SAAADI. The V end was cut by 0 bases, the J end by 1 base, with 9 bases between. The CDR3 consists of 15 residues. The CDR3 DNA sequence: TGCGCCAGCAGTGAGTCGACAGGTTATAACTATGGCTACACCTTC. This codes for CASSESTGYNYGYTF.

This clone was recorded only once. The chain is built from TRBV6-1 and TRBJ1-4, with 12 positions matching TRBD1. Germline CDR1 is MNHNS and CDR2 is SASEGT. V dropped 6 bases and J dropped 10; count of bases not matched to a gene: 9. The CDR3 extends over 15 amino acids. CDR3 loop: CASRGTGGGMSKLFF. CDR3 nucleotides: TGTGCCAGCAGGGGGACAGGGGGCGGGATGTCAAAACTGTTTTTT.

The chain employs TRBV7-9 and TRBJ2-3, with 12 bases that match TRBD2. V lost 4 bases and J lost 3; bases outside the gene matches: 8. Per the germline V gene, CDR1 is SEHNR and CDR2 is FQNEAQ (reference sequence). The CDR3 length is 17 residues. The CDR3 reads CASSSLAGGKWTDTQYF. The CDR3 DNA sequence: TGTGCCAGCAGCTCGCTAGCGGGGGGGAAGTGGACAGATACGCAGTATTTT.

The chain links TRBV4-2 to TRBJ2-1, with 7 bases matching TRBD1. The germline V gene encodes CDR1 LGHNA and CDR2 YNFKEQ. Losses at the gene ends were 0 bases for V and 10 bases for J; bases not matched to a gene: 12. The CDR3 consists of 16 residues. The CDR3 reads CASSQDWGQLTREQFF. The CDR3 bases are TGTGCCAGCAGCCAAGATTGGGGACAGCTTACTAGGGAGCAGTTCTTC.

This clone appeared once. The V call is TRBV15, the J call TRBJ2-2; D is unclear. Germline values: CDR1 LNHNV, CDR2 YYDKDF (reference sequence). This CDR3 comprises 12 residues. Deletions cut 2 bases from V and 7 bases from J, with 5 bases between. The CDR3 nucleotides are TGTGCCACCAGCAGATACTTCGGGGAGCTGTTTTTT. Its protein is CATSRYFGELFF.

This sequence joins TRBV6-6 and TRBJ2-3, with D unclear. Germline V gene sequence: CDR1 MNHNY, CDR2 SVGAGI (reference sequence). V was shortened by 2 bases and J by 2 bases, with 11 bases between the two germline ends. The CDR3 is 15 amino acids. CDR3 bases: TGTGCCAGCAGTTACGTTGGCATCCCCACAGATACGCAGTATTTT. Translating it yields CASSYVGIPTDTQYF.

This clone was picked up a small number of times. The sample holds other DNA sequences that translate to the same CDR3. This chain links TRBV7-2 with TRBJ1-5; 7 bases map to TRBD1. J was trimmed by 1 base and V by 4 bases; bases with no gene match: 4. The CDR3 sequence is 15 residues long. Germline CDR1 reads SGHTA; CDR2 reads FQGNSA. DNA for the CDR3: TGTGCCAGCAGCTCGACAGGGTTAAGCAATCAGCCCCAGCATTTT. Its protein product is CASSSTGLSNQPQHF.